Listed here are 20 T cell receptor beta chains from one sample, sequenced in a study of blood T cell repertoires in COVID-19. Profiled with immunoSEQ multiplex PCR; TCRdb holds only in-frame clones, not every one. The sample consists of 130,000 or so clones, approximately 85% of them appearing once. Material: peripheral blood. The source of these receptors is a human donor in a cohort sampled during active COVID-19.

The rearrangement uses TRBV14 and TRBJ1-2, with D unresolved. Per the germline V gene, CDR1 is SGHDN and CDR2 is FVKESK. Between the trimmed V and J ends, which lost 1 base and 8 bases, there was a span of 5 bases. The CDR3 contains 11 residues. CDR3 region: CASSQAGGYTF. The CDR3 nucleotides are TGTGCCAGCAGCCAAGCGGGAGGCTACACCTTC.

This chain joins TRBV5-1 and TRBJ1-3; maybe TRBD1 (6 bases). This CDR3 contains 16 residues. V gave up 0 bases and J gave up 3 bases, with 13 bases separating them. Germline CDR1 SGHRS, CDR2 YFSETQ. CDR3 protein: CASSLVQGMGGNTIYF. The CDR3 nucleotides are TGCGCCAGCAGCTTGGTCCAGGGGATGGGTGGAAACACCATATATTTT.

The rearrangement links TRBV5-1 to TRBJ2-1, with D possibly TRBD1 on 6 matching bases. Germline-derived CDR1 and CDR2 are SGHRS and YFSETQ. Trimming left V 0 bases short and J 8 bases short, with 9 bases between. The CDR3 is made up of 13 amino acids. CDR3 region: CASSLGPGDEQFF. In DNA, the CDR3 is TGCGCCAGCAGCTTGGGGCCAGGGGATGAGCAGTTCTTC.

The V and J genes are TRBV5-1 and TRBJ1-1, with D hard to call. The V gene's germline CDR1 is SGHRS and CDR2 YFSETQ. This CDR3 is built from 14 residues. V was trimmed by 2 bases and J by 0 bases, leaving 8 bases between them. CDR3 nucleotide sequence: TGCGCCAGCAGCTTAGGAGGTGTGAACACTGAAGCTTTCTTT. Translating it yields CASSLGGVNTEAFF.

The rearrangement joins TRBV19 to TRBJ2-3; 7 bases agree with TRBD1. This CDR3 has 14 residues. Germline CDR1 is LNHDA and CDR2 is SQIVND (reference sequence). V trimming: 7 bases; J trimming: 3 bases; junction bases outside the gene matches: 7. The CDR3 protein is CASTAQTGTDTQYF. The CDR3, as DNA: TGTGCCAGTACTGCACAGACAGGGACAGATACGCAGTATTTT.

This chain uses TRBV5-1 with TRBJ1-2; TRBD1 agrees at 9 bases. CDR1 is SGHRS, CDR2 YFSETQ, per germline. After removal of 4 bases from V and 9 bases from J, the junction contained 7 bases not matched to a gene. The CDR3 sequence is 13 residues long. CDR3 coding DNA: TGCGCCAGCAGCACTGGACAGGGGATTAGCTACACCTTC. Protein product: CASSTGQGISYTF.

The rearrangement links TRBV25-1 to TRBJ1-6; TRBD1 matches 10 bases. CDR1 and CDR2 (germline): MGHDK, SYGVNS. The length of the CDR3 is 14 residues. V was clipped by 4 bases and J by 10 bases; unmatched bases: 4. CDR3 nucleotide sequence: TGTGCCAGCAGTGTCCGGGACAGGGGATCACCCCTCCACTTT. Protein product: CASSVRDRGSPLHF.

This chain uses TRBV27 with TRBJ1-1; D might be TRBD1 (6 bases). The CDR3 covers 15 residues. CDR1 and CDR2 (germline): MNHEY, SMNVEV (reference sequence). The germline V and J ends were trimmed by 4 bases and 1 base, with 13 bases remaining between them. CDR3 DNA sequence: TGTGCCAGCAGTTATGCAGGGGCCTCGAACACTGAAGCTTTCTTT. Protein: CASSYAGASNTEAFF.

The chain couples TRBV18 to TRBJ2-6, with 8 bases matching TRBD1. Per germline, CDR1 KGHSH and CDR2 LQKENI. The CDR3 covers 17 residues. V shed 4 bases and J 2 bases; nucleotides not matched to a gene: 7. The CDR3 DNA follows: TGTGCCAGCTCACGCGGACAGGGTTTTACTGGGGCCAACGTCCTGACTTTC. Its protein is CASSRGQGFTGANVLTF.

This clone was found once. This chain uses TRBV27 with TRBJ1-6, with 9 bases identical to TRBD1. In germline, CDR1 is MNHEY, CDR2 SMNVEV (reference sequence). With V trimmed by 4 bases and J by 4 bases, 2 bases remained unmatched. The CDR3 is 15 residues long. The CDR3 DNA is TGTGCCAGCAGTTCGGGACAGGGTTATAATTCACCCCTCCACTTT. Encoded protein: CASSSGQGYNSPLHF.

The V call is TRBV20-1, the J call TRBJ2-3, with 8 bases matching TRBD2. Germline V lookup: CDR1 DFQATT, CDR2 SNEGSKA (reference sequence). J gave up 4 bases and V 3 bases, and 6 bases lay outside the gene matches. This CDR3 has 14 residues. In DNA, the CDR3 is TGCAGTGCTAGTACTAGCGGTGGGGCAGATACGCAGTATTTT. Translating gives CSASTSGGADTQYF.

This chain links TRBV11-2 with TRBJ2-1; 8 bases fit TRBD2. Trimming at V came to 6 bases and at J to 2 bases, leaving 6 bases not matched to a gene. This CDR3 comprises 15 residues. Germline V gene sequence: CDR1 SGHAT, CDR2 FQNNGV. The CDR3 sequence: CASRTTSAPYNEQFF. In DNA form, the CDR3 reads TGTGCCAGCAGGACGACTAGCGCTCCCTACAATGAGCAGTTCTTC.

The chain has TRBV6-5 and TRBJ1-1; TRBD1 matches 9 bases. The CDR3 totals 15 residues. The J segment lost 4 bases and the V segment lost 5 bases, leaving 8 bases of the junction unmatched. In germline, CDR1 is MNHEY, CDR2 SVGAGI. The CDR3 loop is CASSTGTGIGTEAFF. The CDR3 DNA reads TGTGCCAGCAGTACCGGGACAGGGATAGGCACTGAAGCTTTCTTT.

DNA for the CDR3: TGTGCCAGCAGCGGACTAGCGGGACCAGTAGGCACAGATACGCAGTATTTT. Protein product: CASSGLAGPVGTDTQYF. The genes are TRBV9 and TRBJ2-3; 11 positions match TRBD2. CDR1 is SGDLS, CDR2 YYNGEE, per germline. The CDR3 is 17 residues long. The V segment lost 3 bases and the J segment 1 base; nucleotides outside the gene matches: 7.

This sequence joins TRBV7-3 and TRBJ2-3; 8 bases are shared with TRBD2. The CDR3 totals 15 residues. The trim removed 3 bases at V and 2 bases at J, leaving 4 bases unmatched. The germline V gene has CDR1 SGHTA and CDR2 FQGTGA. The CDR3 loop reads CASSFSGAYTDTQYF. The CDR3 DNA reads TGTGCCAGCAGCTTTAGCGGGGCCTACACAGATACGCAGTATTTT. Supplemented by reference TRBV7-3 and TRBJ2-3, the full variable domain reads GAGVSQTPSNKVTEKGKYVELRCDPISGHTALYWYRQSLGQGPEFLIYFQGTGAADDSGLPNDRFFAVRPEGSVSTLKIQRTERGDSAVYLCASSFSGAYTDTQYFGPGTRLTVL.

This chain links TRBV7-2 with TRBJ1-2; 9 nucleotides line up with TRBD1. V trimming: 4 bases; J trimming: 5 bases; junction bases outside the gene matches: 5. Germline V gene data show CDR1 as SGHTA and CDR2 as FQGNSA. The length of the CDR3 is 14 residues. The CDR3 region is CASSSTGGAYGYTF. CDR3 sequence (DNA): TGTGCCAGCAGCTCTACAGGGGGCGCATATGGCTACACCTTC.

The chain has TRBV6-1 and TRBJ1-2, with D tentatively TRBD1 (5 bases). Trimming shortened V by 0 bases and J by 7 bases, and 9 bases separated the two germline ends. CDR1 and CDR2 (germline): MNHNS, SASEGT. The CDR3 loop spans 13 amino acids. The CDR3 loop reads CASSEAGPVGYTF. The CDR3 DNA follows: TGTGCCAGCAGTGAAGCGGGGCCAGTTGGCTACACCTTC.

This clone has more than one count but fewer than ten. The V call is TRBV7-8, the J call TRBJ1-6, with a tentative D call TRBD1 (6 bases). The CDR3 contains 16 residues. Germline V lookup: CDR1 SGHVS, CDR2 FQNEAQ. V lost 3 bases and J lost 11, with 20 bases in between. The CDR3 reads CASSFGTRGTITPLHF. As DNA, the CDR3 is TGTGCCAGCAGCTTCGGGACAAGAGGAACCATTACACCCCTCCACTTT.

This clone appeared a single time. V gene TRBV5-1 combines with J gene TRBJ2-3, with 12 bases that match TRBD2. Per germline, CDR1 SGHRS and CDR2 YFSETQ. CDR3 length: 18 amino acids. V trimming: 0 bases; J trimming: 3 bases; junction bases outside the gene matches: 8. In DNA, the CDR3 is TGCGCCAGCAGCTTGGCGCAACTAGCGGGGGGTCGAACAGATACGCAGTATTTT. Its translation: CASSLAQLAGGRTDTQYF.

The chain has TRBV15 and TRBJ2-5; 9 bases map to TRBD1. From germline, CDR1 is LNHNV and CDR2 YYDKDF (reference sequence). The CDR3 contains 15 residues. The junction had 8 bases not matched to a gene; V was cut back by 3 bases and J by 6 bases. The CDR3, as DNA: TGTGCCACCAGCAGGCCGGACAGGGGAGGAAAGACCCAGTACTTC. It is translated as CATSRPDRGGKTQYF.